The 29 T cell receptor beta chains presented below share a single source sample, sequenced in a study of early T cells in non-severe SARS-CoV-2 infection. One entry per CDR3 protein results from TCRdb running MiXCR on the 5' RACE reads. The sample consists of more than 55,000 distinct CDR3 sequences, 12% of them appearing once. Sequencing was carried out using whole blood. These receptors came from an adult who was a healthcare worker with PCR-confirmed SARS-CoV-2 infection or an uninfected control (not recorded which).

The gene calls are TRBV20-1 and TRBJ1-1, with TRBD1 as a possible D gene (5 bases). The CDR3 runs 13 residues. The V end lost 0 bases, the J end lost 3 bases, and 8 bases lay between the germline ends. The germline CDR1 and CDR2 sequences are DFQATT and SNEGSKA (reference sequence). The CDR3 loop is CSAREGGYTEAFF. The CDR3 region has the DNA TGCAGTGCTAGAGAGGGGGGATACACTGAAGCTTTCTTT.

The chain has TRBV9 and TRBJ1-3, with D tentatively TRBD1 (6 bases). Germline V CDR1 and CDR2: SGDLS, YYNGEE. V shed 1 base and J shed 0 bases, with 11 bases lying between them. The CDR3 spans 16 residues. DNA for the CDR3: TGTGCCAGCAGCGTAACAGGGTCCACCTCTGGAAACACCATATATTTT. Translated, it gives CASSVTGSTSGNTIYF.

This clonotype was picked up many times. J is TRBJ2-5 and V is TRBV20-1; 10 nucleotides align to TRBD2. Trimming cost V 5 bases and J 2 bases; bases outside gene matches: 8. Germline V gene data show CDR1 as DFQATT and CDR2 as SNEGSKA (reference sequence). The CDR3 covers 15 residues. The CDR3 protein is CSALSRTSGQETQYF. DNA for the CDR3: TGCAGTGCTCTCTCTAGGACTAGCGGACAAGAGACCCAGTACTTC.

The chain recombines TRBV5-1 with TRBJ2-1; weak D call: TRBD1 (7 bases). Trimming stripped 6 bases from V and 2 bases from J, with 18 bases between. In germline, CDR1 is SGHRS, CDR2 YFSETQ. CDR3 length equals 16 residues. The CDR3 loop reads CASTRGAQGAYNEQFF. The DNA for the CDR3 is TGCGCCAGCACGAGGGGGGCGCAGGGGGCCTACAATGAGCAGTTCTTC.

Remarks on this clonotype: This may arise from a read error, as a much more abundant clone is one base away. CDR3: CSASGRGREQYF. The CDR3 DNA reads TGCAGTGCAAGCGGACGGGGACGCGAGCAGTACTTC. The chain combines TRBV20-1 with TRBJ2-7, with D perhaps being TRBD1 or TRBD2 (5 bases each). CDR1 DFQATT and CDR2 SNEGSKA come from the germline V gene (reference sequence). The CDR3 extends over 12 amino acids. V was shortened by 6 bases and J by 6 bases, with 15 bases between the two germline ends.

This clonotype was seen ten or more times. The chain carries TRBV20-1 and TRBJ2-3, with unresolved D. CDR1 and CDR2 from the germline V gene are DFQATT and SNEGSKA (reference sequence). The CDR3 loop spans 10 amino acids. In nucleotides, the CDR3 is TGCAGCGGCAGTGTCGATACGCAGTATTTT. Protein product: CSGSVDTQYF.

Only a few counts were recorded for this clonotype. This rearrangement joins TRBV5-1 to TRBJ2-3; 8 bases match TRBD1. The CDR3 runs to 16 residues. V was pared by 4 bases and J by 1 base, with 8 bases of the junction left unmatched. Germline V gene sequence: CDR1 SGHRS, CDR2 YFSETQ. The CDR3 coding sequence is TGCGCCAGCAGCATACGACAGGGGAAAGGCACAGATACGCAGTATTTT. The encoded protein is CASSIRQGKGTDTQYF.

This clonotype was seen more than once but under ten times. This rearrangement joins TRBV11-2 to TRBJ1-1; 7 bases are a match to TRBD1. CDR3 length equals 15 residues. The V and J ends lost 5 bases and 1 base, in that order; junction bases with no gene match: 7. CDR1 and CDR2 (germline): SGHAT, FQNNGV. As DNA, the CDR3 is TGTGCCAGCAGCCCCCGACAGGGAGGGAACACTGAAGCTTTCTTT. Its translation is CASSPRQGGNTEAFF.

The rearrangement joins TRBV3-1 to TRBJ1-4; the D gene is possibly TRBD1 (5 bases). Germline-derived CDR1 and CDR2 are LGHDT and YNNKEL (reference sequence). The CDR3 totals 13 residues. Trimming took 1 base from V and 5 from J, leaving 5 bases between them. CDR3 nucleotides: TGTGCCAGCAGCCAAGGGACAAATGAAAAACTGTTTTTT. This gives the protein CASSQGTNEKLFF. Drawing the rest from reference TRBV3-1 and TRBJ1-4, the complete variable domain is DTAVSQTPKYLVTQMGNDKSIKCEQNLGHDTMYWYKQDSKKFLKIMFSYNNKELIINETVPNRFSPKSPDKAHLNLHINSLELGDSAVYFCASSQGTNEKLFFGSGTQLSVL.

This clonotype was observed many times. J is TRBJ1-1 and V is TRBV2; the match to TRBD1 covers 7 bases. CDR3 size: 15 residues. Germline CDR1 SNHLY, CDR2 FYNNEI. V gave up 3 bases and J gave up 1 base; unmatched junction bases: 5. This CDR3 is CASSDRDSGNTEAFF. The CDR3 nucleotides are TGTGCCAGCAGTGATAGGGACAGCGGGAACACTGAAGCTTTCTTT.

V gene TRBV27 combines with J gene TRBJ1-2; D is possibly TRBD1 (6 bases). The CDR3 has 14 amino acids. CDR1 is MNHEY and CDR2 is SMNVEV in the germline V gene (reference sequence). Trimming took off 5 bases at V and 2 bases at J, with 12 bases between the two ends. This chain's CDR3 is CASSPTQGNYGYTF. DNA of the CDR3: TGTGCCAGCAGTCCCACTCAGGGGAACTATGGCTACACCTTC.

This chain links TRBV10-3 with TRBJ1-1; D uncertain. The length of the CDR3 is 13 residues. CDR1 is ENHRY and CDR2 is SYGVKD in the germline V gene. V was cut by 6 bases and J by 5 bases, with 13 bases left in between. The CDR3 region has the DNA TGTGCCATCAGCGTTAAAGGTGGAACTGAAGCTTTCTTT. Translated: CAISVKGGTEAFF.

This rearrangement joins TRBV6-1 to TRBJ1-3; D remains unclear. V dropped 6 bases and J dropped 1 base, with 13 bases sitting between them. The V gene's germline CDR1 is MNHNS and CDR2 SASEGT. The CDR3 is made up of 15 amino acids. The CDR3 DNA follows: TGTGCCAGCAGAACCCCGGGGTCTTCTGGAAACACCATATATTTT. This sequence encodes CASRTPGSSGNTIYF.

This clonotype occurred a few times. The V call is TRBV20-1, the J call TRBJ2-3; 11 bases are a match to TRBD2. From germline, CDR1 is DFQATT and CDR2 SNEGSKA (reference sequence). J gave up 2 bases and V 1 base, and 2 bases lay outside the gene matches. The CDR3 runs 15 residues. The CDR3 loop reads CSARALAGDTDTQYF. The CDR3 DNA reads as TGCAGTGCTAGAGCACTAGCGGGGGACACAGATACGCAGTATTTT.

The CDR3 spells CASSPSQGRQPQHF. The CDR3 region has the DNA TGTGCCAGCTCACCAAGCCAGGGGAGGCAGCCCCAGCATTTT. The gene calls are TRBV18 and TRBJ1-5, with D perhaps TRBD1 (6 bases). Germline CDR1 is KGHSH and CDR2 is LQKENI. The CDR3 loop spans 14 amino acids. V shed 2 bases and J shed 7 bases, with 12 bases lying between them.

This clonotype has only a few counts. The rearrangement joins TRBV7-2 to TRBJ2-1; 9 nucleotides agree with TRBD1. This CDR3 region has 13 residues. Germline values: CDR1 SGHTA, CDR2 FQGNSA. The trim removed 4 bases at V and 10 bases at J, leaving 5 bases unmatched. The chain's CDR3 is CASSSDRGTEQFF. Here the CDR3 DNA reads TGTGCCAGCAGCTCGGACAGGGGAACGGAGCAGTTCTTC.

Notes on this clonotype: A read error may account for a junction end that differs from germline. V gene TRBV6-5 combines with J gene TRBJ1-1, with D unclear. The CDR3 is 14 amino acids. Germline CDR1 MNHEY, CDR2 SVGAGI. CDR3 protein: CDSSRDPKDTEAFF. The CDR3 DNA sequence: TGTGACAGCTCTCGAGACCCTAAGGATACTGAAGCTTTCTTT.

As for this clonotype: A much bigger clone sits one base away, suggesting this may be a read error. As DNA, the CDR3 is TGTGCCAGCAGCTTAGGTTACCGGGACGGCTATGGCCACACCTTC. Its translation is CASSLGYRDGYGHTF. V gene TRBV7-6 combines with J gene TRBJ1-2; D might be TRBD1 (5 bases). This CDR3 is built from 15 residues. The germline V gene has CDR1 SGHVS and CDR2 FNYEAQ.

This clonotype has only a few counts. CDR3 bases: TGTGCCACCAGTGAGCGACTTTCAGGAGATTTCTTGAGACAGGGGGAGAAGACTGAAGCTTTCTTT. Its protein is CATSERLSGDFLRQGEKTEAFF. J is TRBJ1-1 and V is TRBV24-1; 9 bases align to TRBD1. V dropped 4 bases and J dropped 5; count of bases not matched to a gene: 28. Germline V gene sequence: CDR1 KGHDR, CDR2 SFDVKD. CDR3 length: 22 amino acids.

The chain employs TRBV9 and TRBJ1-5; no clear D gene. The V end lost 0 bases, the J end lost 4 bases, and 20 bases lay between the germline ends. From germline, CDR1 is SGDLS and CDR2 YYNGEE. This CDR3 is 18 amino acids long. The CDR3: CASSVGDKEAGGNQPQHF. The CDR3 DNA reads as TGTGCCAGCAGCGTAGGAGATAAAGAGGCGGGCGGTAATCAGCCCCAGCATTTT.

In DNA, the CDR3 is TGTGCCAGCAGCACCTGGACGCCGGGGGAGACCCAGTACTTC. The encoded protein is CASSTWTPGETQYF. J is TRBJ2-5 and V is TRBV7-9, with D perhaps TRBD2 (5 bases). This CDR3 region has 14 residues. Trimming stripped 5 bases from V and 5 bases from J, with 15 bases between. Germline CDR1 reads SEHNR; CDR2 reads FQNEAQ (reference sequence).

In the case of this clonotype: Being one base from a much bigger clone, this may be a read error. The rearrangement uses TRBV7-7 and TRBJ2-5, with D possibly being TRBD2 (5 bases). Germline V gene data show CDR1 as SSHAT and CDR2 as FNYEAQ (reference sequence). This CDR3 region has 13 residues. CDR3 sequence: CASSLLGQETRYF. The CDR3 DNA reads TGTGCTAGCAGCTTACTAGGCCAAGAGACCCGGTACTTC.

This clonotype was seen more than once but under ten times. The chain employs TRBV12-3 or TRBV12-4 and TRBJ1-5; D is possibly TRBD1 (5 bases). Trimming stripped 5 bases from V and 0 bases from J, with 8 bases between. CDR3 length: 14 amino acids. The CDR3 region is CASSGTNSNQPQHF. Here the CDR3 DNA reads TGTGCCAGCAGTGGGACGAATAGCAATCAGCCCCAGCATTTT.

The sample holds many counts of this clonotype. The rearrangement uses TRBV7-9 and TRBJ1-5, with D possibly TRBD1 on 5 matching bases. Trimming removed 5 bases from V and 2 bases from J, with 19 bases in between. Germline V gene lookup returns CDR1 SEHNR and CDR2 FQNEAQ (reference sequence). This CDR3 contains 17 residues. This CDR3 reads CASSLGRAGFGNQPQHF. The CDR3 coding sequence is TGTGCCAGCAGCCTTGGCAGGGCGGGCTTCGGCAATCAGCCCCAGCATTTT.

Regarding this clonotype: This clone may be a read error of a much larger clone one base away. The CDR3 end shows no conserved phenylalanine or tryptophan, and so a read error is likely. This rearrangement joins TRBV18 to TRBJ1-2; D not resolved. The CDR3 is 11 amino acids. With 8 bases removed from V and 3 bases from J, the gap between germline ends came to 7 bases. Germline V gene data show CDR1 as KGHSH and CDR2 as LQKENI. The CDR3 here is CASPPYYGYTS. The CDR3 nucleotides read TGTGCCAGCCCCCCCTACTATGGCTACACCTCC.

Ten or more counts support this clonotype. The rearrangement links TRBV6-2 or TRBV6-3 to TRBJ2-7; D is ambiguous. Germline V gene sequence: CDR1 MNHEY, CDR2 SVGEGT. The CDR3 sequence is 12 residues long. V was trimmed by 4 bases and J by 3 bases, leaving 7 bases between them. In DNA, the CDR3 is TGTGCCAGCAGTTGGGATTACTACGAGCAGTACTTC. This codes for CASSWDYYEQYF.

V gene TRBV5-6 combines with J gene TRBJ1-6; the D gene is possibly TRBD1 (6 bases). V dropped 5 bases and J dropped 7 bases, with 16 bases sitting between them. The CDR3 spans 15 residues. Germline CDR1 is SGHDT and CDR2 is YYEEEE. CDR3 DNA: TGTGCCAGCAGACCAGGGGATTTTGGAAATTCACCCCTCCACTTT. This gives the protein CASRPGDFGNSPLHF.

This clonotype was picked up many times. The V call is TRBV20-1, the J call TRBJ1-2; 10 bases line up with TRBD1. The CDR3 runs 13 residues. In germline, CDR1 is DFQATT, CDR2 SNEGSKA (reference sequence). Trimming removed 5 bases from V and 4 bases from J; junction bases left unmatched: 4. The CDR3 sequence is CSAPGQGFYGYTF. The DNA for the CDR3 is TGCAGTGCTCCGGGACAGGGGTTCTATGGCTACACCTTC.

This clonotype occurred a few times. DNA of the CDR3: TGTGCCATCAGATCGACAGGTCGCGCAGATACGCAGTATTTT. This sequence encodes CAIRSTGRADTQYF. V and J are TRBV10-3 and TRBJ2-3; tentatively, D is TRBD1 (6 bases). CDR1 and CDR2 (germline): ENHRY, SYGVKD. This CDR3 is built from 14 residues. V lost 6 bases and J lost 4, with 14 bases in between.